This TCR beta chain was obtained from a study of blood T cell repertoires in COVID-19. As for the study in general: The cDNA or gDNA used as material had been derived from T cells, B-cell-depleted T cells, or PBMCs.

Here immunoSEQ multiplex PCR was the method, and the copy in TCRdb shows in-frame clones only, minus some. The sample has 130,000 to 150,000 clones; roughly 78% are singletons. This CDR3 region has 14 residues. Germline CDR1 MNHEY, CDR2 SVGEGT. V gave up 3 bases and J gave up 4 bases; unmatched junction bases: 4. This clone was detected many times. This chain links TRBV6-2 or TRBV6-3 with TRBJ1-2; 8 bases map to TRBD1. The receptor's source is a human donor with acute or convalescent COVID-19. The donor label of this sample is uncertain. Sequencing was done on a sample of peripheral blood. Here the CDR3 reads CASSYAGGGYGYTF. The CDR3 bases are TGTGCCAGCAGTTATGCAGGGGGCGGCTATGGCTACACCTTC.